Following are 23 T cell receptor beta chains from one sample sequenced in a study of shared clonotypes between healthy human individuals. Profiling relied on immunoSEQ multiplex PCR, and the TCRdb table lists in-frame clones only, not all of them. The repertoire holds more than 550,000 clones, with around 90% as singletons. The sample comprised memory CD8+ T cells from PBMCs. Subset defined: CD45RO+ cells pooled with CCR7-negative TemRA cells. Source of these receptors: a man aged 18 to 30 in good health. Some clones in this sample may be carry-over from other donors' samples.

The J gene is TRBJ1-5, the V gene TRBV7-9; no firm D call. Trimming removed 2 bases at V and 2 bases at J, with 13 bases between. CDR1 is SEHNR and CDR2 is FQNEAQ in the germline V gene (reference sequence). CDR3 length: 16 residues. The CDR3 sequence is CASSLWRSGGNQPQHF. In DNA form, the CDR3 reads TGTGCCAGCAGCTTATGGAGGAGTGGTGGCAATCAGCCCCAGCATTTT. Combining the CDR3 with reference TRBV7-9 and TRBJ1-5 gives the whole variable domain DTGVSQNPRHKITKRGQNVTFRCDPISEHNRLYWYRQTLGQGPEFLTYFQNEAQLEKSRLLSDRFSAERPKGSFSTLEIQRTEQGDSAMYLCASSLWRSGGNQPQHFGDGTRLSIL.

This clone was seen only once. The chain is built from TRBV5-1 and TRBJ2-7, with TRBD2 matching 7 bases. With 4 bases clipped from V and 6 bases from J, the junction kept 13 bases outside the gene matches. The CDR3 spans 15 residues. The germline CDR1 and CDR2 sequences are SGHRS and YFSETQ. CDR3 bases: TGCGCCAGCAGCCCAGGGCGGGAGCTATGGTCCGAGCAGTACTTC. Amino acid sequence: CASSPGRELWSEQYF.

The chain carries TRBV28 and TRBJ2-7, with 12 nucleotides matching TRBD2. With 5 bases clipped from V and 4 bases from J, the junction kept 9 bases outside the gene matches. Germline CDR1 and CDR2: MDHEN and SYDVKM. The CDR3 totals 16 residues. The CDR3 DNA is TGTGCCAGCAGTCTCCACCGGACTAGCGGGACTTACGAGCAGTACTTC. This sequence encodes CASSLHRTSGTYEQYF. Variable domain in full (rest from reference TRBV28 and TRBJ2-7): DVKVTQSSRYLVKRTGEKVFLECVQDMDHENMFWYRQDPGLGLRLIYFSYDVKMKEKGDIPEGYSVSREKKERFSLILESASTNQTSMYLCASSLHRTSGTYEQYFGPGTRLTVT.

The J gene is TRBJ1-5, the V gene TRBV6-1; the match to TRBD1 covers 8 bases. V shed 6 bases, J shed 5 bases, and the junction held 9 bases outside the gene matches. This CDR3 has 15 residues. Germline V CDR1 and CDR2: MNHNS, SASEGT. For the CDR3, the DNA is TGTGCCAGCAGCCCGGGACAGGTTTACTATCAGCCCCAGCATTTT. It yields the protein CASSPGQVYYQPQHF.

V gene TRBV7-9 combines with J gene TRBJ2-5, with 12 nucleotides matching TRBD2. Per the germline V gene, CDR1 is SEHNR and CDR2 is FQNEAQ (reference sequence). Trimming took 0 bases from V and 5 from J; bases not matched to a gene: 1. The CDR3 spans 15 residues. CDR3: CASSLALAGGETQYF. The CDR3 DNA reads TGTGCCAGCAGCTTAGCGCTAGCGGGAGGGGAGACCCAGTACTTC.

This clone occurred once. CDR3 amino acids: CATSRDSDTLDLSYEQYF. The CDR3, as DNA: TGTGCCACCAGCAGAGATTCAGACACGTTGGACCTCTCCTACGAGCAGTACTTC. V is TRBV15 and J is TRBJ2-7, with D unclear. Between the trimmed V and J ends, which lost 0 bases and 0 bases, there was a span of 18 bases. This CDR3 has 18 residues. Germline CDR1 is LNHNV and CDR2 is YYDKDF (reference sequence).

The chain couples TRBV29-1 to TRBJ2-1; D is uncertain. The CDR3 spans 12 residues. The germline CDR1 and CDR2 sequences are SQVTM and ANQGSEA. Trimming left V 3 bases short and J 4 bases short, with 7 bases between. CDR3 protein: CSVDLTYNEQFF. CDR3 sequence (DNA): TGCAGCGTTGACCTCACGTACAATGAGCAGTTCTTC.

CDR3 nucleotide sequence: TGTGCCAGCAGTTTATCTACTAAATGGAGCGAGCAGTACTTC. Amino acids: CASSLSTKWSEQYF. The genes are TRBV27 and TRBJ2-7, with D unresolved. The germline V gene has CDR1 MNHEY and CDR2 SMNVEV (reference sequence). CDR3 size: 14 residues. The V gene lost 0 bases and the J gene lost 6 bases, with 12 bases spanning the gap.

CDR3 protein: CASSLRASLSSYEQYF. The CDR3 DNA follows: TGCGCCAGCAGCCTCAGGGCTAGCCTAAGCTCCTACGAGCAGTACTTC. The chain joins TRBV4-1 to TRBJ2-7; the D gene could be TRBD1 or TRBD2 (5 bases each). Trimming cost V 4 bases and J 0 bases, with 16 bases left between them. This CDR3 is built from 16 residues. Germline V lookup: CDR1 MGHRA, CDR2 YSYEKL.

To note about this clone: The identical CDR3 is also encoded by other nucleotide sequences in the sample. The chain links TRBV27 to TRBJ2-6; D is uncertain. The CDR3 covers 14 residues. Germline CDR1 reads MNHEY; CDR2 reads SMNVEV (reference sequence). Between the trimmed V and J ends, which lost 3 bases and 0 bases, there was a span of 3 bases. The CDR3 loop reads CASSFVSGANVLTF. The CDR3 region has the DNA TGTGCCAGCAGTTTCGTCTCTGGGGCCAACGTCCTGACTTTC.

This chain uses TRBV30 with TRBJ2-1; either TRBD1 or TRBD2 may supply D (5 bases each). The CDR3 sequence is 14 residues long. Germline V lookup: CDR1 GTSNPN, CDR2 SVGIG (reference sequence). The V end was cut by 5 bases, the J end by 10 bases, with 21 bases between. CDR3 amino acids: CAWGPGPLSWEQFF. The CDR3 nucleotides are TGTGCCTGGGGGCCGGGGCCCCTCTCGTGGGAGCAGTTCTTC.

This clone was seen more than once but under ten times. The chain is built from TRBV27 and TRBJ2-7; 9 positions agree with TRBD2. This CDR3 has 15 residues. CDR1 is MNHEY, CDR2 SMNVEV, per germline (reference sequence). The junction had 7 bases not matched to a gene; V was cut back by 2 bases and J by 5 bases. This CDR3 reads CASSLTAGGPNEQYF. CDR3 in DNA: TGTGCCAGCAGTTTAACCGCGGGAGGGCCCAACGAGCAGTACTTC.

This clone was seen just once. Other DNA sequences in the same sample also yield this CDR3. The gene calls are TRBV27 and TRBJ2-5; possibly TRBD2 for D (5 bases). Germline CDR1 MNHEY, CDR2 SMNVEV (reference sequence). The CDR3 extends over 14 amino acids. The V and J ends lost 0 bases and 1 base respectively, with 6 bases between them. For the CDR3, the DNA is TGTGCCAGCAGTTTATCTCGGGGCCAAGAGACCCAGTACTTC. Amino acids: CASSLSRGQETQYF.

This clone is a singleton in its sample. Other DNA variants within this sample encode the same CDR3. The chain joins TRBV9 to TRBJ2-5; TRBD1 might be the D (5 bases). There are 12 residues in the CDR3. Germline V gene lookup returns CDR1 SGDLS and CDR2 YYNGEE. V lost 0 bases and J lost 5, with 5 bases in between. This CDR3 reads CASSVAGETQYF. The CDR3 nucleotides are TGTGCCAGCAGCGTAGCAGGGGAGACCCAGTACTTC.

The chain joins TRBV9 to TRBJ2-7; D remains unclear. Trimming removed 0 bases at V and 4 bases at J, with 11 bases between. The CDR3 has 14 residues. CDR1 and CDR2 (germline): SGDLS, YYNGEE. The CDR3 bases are TGTGCCAGCAGCGTAGGTGGGAAGGTATACGAGCAGTACTTC. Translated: CASSVGGKVYEQYF.

The DNA of the CDR3 is TGTGCCAGCAGCCCTCCCGTAGGGAACCCAGCCCAGTACTTC. It is translated as CASSPPVGNPAQYF. The V and J genes are TRBV11-1 and TRBJ2-5; D gene unclear. The CDR3 contains 14 residues. The germline V gene encodes CDR1 SGHAT and CDR2 FQDESV (reference sequence). V was shortened by 5 bases and J by 9 bases, with 19 bases between the two germline ends.

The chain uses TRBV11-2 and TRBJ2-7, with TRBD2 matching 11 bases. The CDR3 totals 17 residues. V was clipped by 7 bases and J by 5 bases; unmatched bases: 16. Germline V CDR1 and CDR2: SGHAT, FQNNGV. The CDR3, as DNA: TGTGCCAGCACCTTTGAAAGGTTAGCGGGGGGGAGGGACGAGCAGTACTTC. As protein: CASTFERLAGGRDEQYF.

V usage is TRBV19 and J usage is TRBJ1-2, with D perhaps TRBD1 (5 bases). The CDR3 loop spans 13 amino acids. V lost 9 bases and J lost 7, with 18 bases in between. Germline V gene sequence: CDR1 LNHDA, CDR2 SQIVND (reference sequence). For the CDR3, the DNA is TGTGCCAGCTCACCAAATGGGGGATTTGGCTACACCTTC. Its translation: CASSPNGGFGYTF.

The CDR3 spells CASSSGTSGRSIETQYF. The CDR3 nucleotides read TGTGCCAGCAGTTCCGGGACTAGCGGGAGGAGCATAGAGACCCAGTACTTC. The V gene is TRBV27, the J gene TRBJ2-5; 15 nucleotides line up with TRBD2. CDR1 is MNHEY, CDR2 SMNVEV, per germline (reference sequence). The CDR3 extends over 17 amino acids. V lost 4 bases to trimming and J lost 4 bases; unmatched junction nucleotides: 7.

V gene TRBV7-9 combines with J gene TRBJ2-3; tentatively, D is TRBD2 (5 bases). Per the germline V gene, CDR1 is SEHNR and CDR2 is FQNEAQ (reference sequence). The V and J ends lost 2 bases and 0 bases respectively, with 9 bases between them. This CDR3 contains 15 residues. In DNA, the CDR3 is TGTGCCAGCAGCTTAATTTGGACTAGCACAGATACGCAGTATTTT. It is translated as CASSLIWTSTDTQYF.

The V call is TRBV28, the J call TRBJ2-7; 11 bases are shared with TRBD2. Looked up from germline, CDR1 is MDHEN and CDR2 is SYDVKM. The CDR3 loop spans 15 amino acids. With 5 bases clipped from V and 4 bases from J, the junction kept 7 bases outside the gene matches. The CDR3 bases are TGTGCCAGCAGTCCTGTAGCGGGAGGGCGGTACGAGCAGTACTTC. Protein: CASSPVAGGRYEQYF.

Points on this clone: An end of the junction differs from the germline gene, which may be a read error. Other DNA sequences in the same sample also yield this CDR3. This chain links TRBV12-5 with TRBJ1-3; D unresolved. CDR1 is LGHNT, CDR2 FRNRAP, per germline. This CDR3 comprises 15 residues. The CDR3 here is CASGLEESSGNTIYF. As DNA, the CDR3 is TGCGCTAGTGGTTTGGAAGAGAGCTCTGGAAACACCATATATTTT.

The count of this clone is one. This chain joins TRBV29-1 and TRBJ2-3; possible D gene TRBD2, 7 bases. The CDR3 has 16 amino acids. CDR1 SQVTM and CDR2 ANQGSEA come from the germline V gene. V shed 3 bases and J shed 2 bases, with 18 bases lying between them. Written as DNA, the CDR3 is TGCAGCGTTGAGGCGGGGGCTTGGGATTACACAGATACGCAGTATTTT. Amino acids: CSVEAGAWDYTDTQYF.